Reported below is one T cell receptor beta chain. Its antigen is not identified. The source of the sample is a study of cytomegalovirus exposure and HLA in healthy donors. The assay was immunoSEQ multiplex PCR, and TCRdb's table has in-frame clones only and misses some. This sample has 150,000 to 180,000 clones; about 88% occur once, and the top ten carry 20% to 25%. Overall study results and limits: The study listed some 160 cytomegalovirus-associated TCR beta chains. Researchers reported that a few CMV-associated chains were confirmed in vitro as CMV antigen-specific.

The donors belonged to the approximately 130-subject validation cohort, separate from the 666-subject first cohort. Sequencing input: PBMCs. This sequence was found in a man between 18 and 35 years old in good health and CMV-seropositive.

The CDR3 reads CASSLGTAAGPYEQYF. CDR3 DNA: TGTGCCAGCAGCTTAGGGACAGCCGCTGGCCCCTACGAGCAGTACTTC. This chain uses TRBV11-2 with TRBJ2-7, with D maybe TRBD1 (6 bases). Germline V gene sequence: CDR1 SGHAT, CDR2 FQNNGV. The length of the CDR3 is 16 residues. Trimming left V 1 base short and J 2 bases short, with 15 bases between.